This TCR beta chain appears in the sequencing data of a study of blood T cell repertoires in COVID-19. About the study: Sample material is recorded as cDNA or gDNA derived from T cells, B-cell-depleted T cells, or PBMCs.

V was clipped by 2 bases and J by 0 bases, with 14 bases between them. Germline CDR1 SGHTA, CDR2 FQGNSA. There are 17 residues in the CDR3. Profiled with immunoSEQ multiplex PCR; TCRdb holds only in-frame clones, not every one. The top ten hold about 5% of the sample, which has about 200,000 clones, approximately 80% seen once. The chain links TRBV7-2 to TRBJ1-5; TRBD1 is a possible D gene (6 bases). What was sequenced was PBMCs or T cells enriched from blood (not recorded which). This clonotype was sampled from a woman aged 60-75 years with acute COVID-19. This CDR3 is CASSLIPGEYSNQPQHF. CDR3 DNA: TGTGCCAGCAGCTTAATCCCAGGGGAGTATAGCAATCAGCCCCAGCATTTT.